This TCR beta chain was identified during a study of metastatic and nonmetastatic thyroid tumors. On the study more broadly: Malignant thyroid and benign thyroid patients provided blood and tumor or nodule tissue whose repertoires were compared.

This CDR3 has 17 residues. The V gene's germline CDR1 is SGHRS and CDR2 YFSETQ. Trimming removed 4 bases from V and 4 bases from J; junction bases left unmatched: 16. In this sample, this clone turned up many times. Antigen unknown. No treatment had been given to any patient before thyroid surgery. Under the authors' procedure: It was from CDR3 differences across clinicopathological groups that a distant-metastasis classifier for papillary thyroid cancer was built. TCRdb re-analyzed the PCR reads through MiXCR. TCRdb's processing, not the study's, gives the V and J calls here. The profile shows 34,000 or so clones, around 15% of them singletons. Study-wide results and limits: It was reportedly found that TCR beta diversity was significantly higher in malignant thyroid tumors than in benign nodules, a difference seen in both blood and tumor samples.

The source of this sequence is a female donor with papillary thyroid cancer or a benign thyroid nodule (not recorded which). Some clones in this sample may be carry-over from other donors' samples. This chain uses TRBV5-1 with TRBJ1-1; 7 nucleotides agree with TRBD1. Sequenced sample: blood. The CDR3 nucleotides are TGCGCCAGCAGCACAAGACAGGGTCTTTTCAACGGCACTGAAGCTTTCTTT. Translated: CASSTRQGLFNGTEAFF.